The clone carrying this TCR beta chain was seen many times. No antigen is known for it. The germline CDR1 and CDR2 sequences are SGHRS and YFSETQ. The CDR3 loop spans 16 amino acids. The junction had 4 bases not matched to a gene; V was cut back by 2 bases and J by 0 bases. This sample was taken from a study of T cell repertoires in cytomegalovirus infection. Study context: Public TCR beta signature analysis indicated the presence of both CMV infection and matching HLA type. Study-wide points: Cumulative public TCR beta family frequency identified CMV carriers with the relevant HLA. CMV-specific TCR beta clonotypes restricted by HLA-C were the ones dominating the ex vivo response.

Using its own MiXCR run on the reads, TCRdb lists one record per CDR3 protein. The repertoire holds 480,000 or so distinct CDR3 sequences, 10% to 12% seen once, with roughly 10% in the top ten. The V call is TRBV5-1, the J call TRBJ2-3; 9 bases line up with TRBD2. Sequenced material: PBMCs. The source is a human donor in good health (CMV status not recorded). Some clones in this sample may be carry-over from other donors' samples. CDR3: CASSFSGGRSTDTQYF. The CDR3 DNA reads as TGCGCCAGCAGCTTTAGCGGGGGTCGAAGCACAGATACGCAGTATTTT.